Presented here are 29 T cell receptor beta chains from one specimen sequenced in a study of beta chain features in type 1 diabetes. Every bit of the isolated RNA underwent reverse transcription, so sequencing read expressed TCRB transcripts. The repertoire was sequenced with immunoSEQ multiplex PCR; TCRdb's copy has only in-frame clones and lacks some. The sample carries around 280,000 clones, about 15% recorded once. Study-wide results and limits: Across all four CD4+ subsets, people with type 1 diabetes showed modestly shorter TCRB CDR3s.

Their specific antigens are unknown. Sequencing was performed on naive CD4+ T cells from blood. Source of these receptors: a man between 18 and 29 years old with type 1 diabetes.

The chain recombines TRBV5-6 with TRBJ2-3; 8 positions agree with TRBD2. J lost 5 bases, V lost 4 bases, and 15 bases had no gene match. Looked up from germline, CDR1 is SGHDT and CDR2 is YYEEEE. The CDR3 is 17 amino acids. CDR3 in DNA: TGTGCCAGCAGCCCACTAAGGGGCGGGGGGTCAAGAGATACGCAGTATTTT. It encodes CASSPLRGGGSRDTQYF.

This clone was counted between two and nine times. The chain recombines TRBV28 with TRBJ2-1, with 10 bases lining up with TRBD2. Germline lookup yields CDR1 MDHEN and CDR2 SYDVKM. J lost 9 bases, V lost 2 bases, and 13 bases had no gene match. CDR3 length: 17 residues. CDR3: CASSLTRGASGRSEQFF. The CDR3 DNA is TGTGCCAGCAGTTTAACCAGGGGGGCTAGCGGGAGATCTGAGCAGTTCTTC.

The chain carries TRBV11-3 and TRBJ2-5; no firm D call. The V end lost 6 bases, the J end lost 5 bases, and 7 bases lay between the germline ends. Germline V lookup: CDR1 SGHNT, CDR2 YENEEA. The CDR3 loop spans 11 amino acids. Here the CDR3 DNA reads TGTGCCAGCAGTCGCAGGGAGACCCAGTACTTC. Its translation: CASSRRETQYF.

This clone was seen a handful of times. The rearrangement links TRBV15 to TRBJ2-7; 10 bases agree with TRBD1. In germline, CDR1 is LNHNV, CDR2 YYDKDF (reference sequence). The CDR3 length is 16 residues. V trimming: 5 bases; J trimming: 4 bases; junction bases outside the gene matches: 11. CDR3 amino acids: CATSGGLGQGTYEQYF. In DNA form, the CDR3 reads TGTGCCACCAGCGGAGGGTTGGGACAGGGGACTTACGAGCAGTACTTC.

The J gene is TRBJ1-1, the V gene TRBV29-1; D might be TRBD1 (5 bases). The V end lost 6 bases, the J end lost 2 bases, and 16 bases lay between the germline ends. The length of the CDR3 is 14 residues. Germline loops: CDR1 SQVTM, CDR2 ANQGSEA. This CDR3 is CSVRAGGVNTEAFF. Written as DNA, the CDR3 is TGCAGCGTCCGGGCGGGGGGAGTCAACACTGAAGCTTTCTTT.

The chain links TRBV19 to TRBJ2-1; 10 nucleotides line up with TRBD2. Trimming at V came to 4 bases and at J to 6 bases, leaving 9 bases not matched to a gene. Germline V lookup: CDR1 LNHDA, CDR2 SQIVND (reference sequence). The CDR3 extends over 16 amino acids. CDR3 coding DNA: TGTGCCAGTAGTAGGATCAGCGGGGGGGCATTCAATGAGCAGTTCTTC. Encoded protein: CASSRISGGAFNEQFF.

This chain connects TRBV6-5 to TRBJ2-5; 7 nucleotides line up with TRBD2. This CDR3 is 15 amino acids long. Per germline, CDR1 MNHEY and CDR2 SVGAGI. Trimming removed 4 bases from V and 1 base from J; junction bases left unmatched: 6. CDR3 sequence: CASSWGSGFQETQYF. CDR3 coding DNA: TGTGCCAGCAGTTGGGGTAGCGGGTTCCAAGAGACCCAGTACTTC.

The J gene is TRBJ1-4, the V gene TRBV15, with 10 bases lining up with TRBD1. The CDR3 has 14 residues. V dropped 6 bases and J dropped 8; count of bases not matched to a gene: 6. From germline, CDR1 is LNHNV and CDR2 YYDKDF (reference sequence). CDR3 sequence (DNA): TGTGCCACCAGTCGGACAGGGGGTTACGAAAAACTGTTTTTT. Translated: CATSRTGGYEKLFF.

The chain carries TRBV10-2 and TRBJ2-5, with 12 bases fitting TRBD1. Per the germline V gene, CDR1 is WSHSY and CDR2 is SAAADI. This CDR3 comprises 15 residues. With 10 bases clipped from V and 5 bases from J, the junction kept 11 bases outside the gene matches. CDR3: CATTSGQGAMETQYF. The DNA for the CDR3 is TGCGCCACGACGTCGGGACAGGGGGCGATGGAGACCCAGTACTTC.

The chain employs TRBV7-2 and TRBJ2-7; TRBD1 matches at 9 bases. Germline V gene sequence: CDR1 SGHTA, CDR2 FQGNSA. J lost 2 bases, V lost 3 bases, and 5 bases had no gene match. The CDR3 extends over 15 amino acids. CDR3 residues: CASSLGQGVPYEQYF. CDR3 bases: TGTGCCAGCAGCTTGGGACAGGGTGTTCCCTACGAGCAGTACTTC.

This rearrangement joins TRBV27 to TRBJ1-2; D is unclear. The V end lost 3 bases, the J end lost 4 bases, and 9 bases lay between the germline ends. The CDR3 totals 13 residues. Germline V gene lookup returns CDR1 MNHEY and CDR2 SMNVEV (reference sequence). The CDR3 sequence is CASSLGRSYGYTF. The DNA for the CDR3 is TGTGCCAGCAGTTTGGGCAGAAGCTATGGCTACACCTTC.

J is TRBJ1-5 and V is TRBV28, with D unclear. This CDR3 is 13 amino acids long. In germline, CDR1 is MDHEN, CDR2 SYDVKM. Trimming took off 5 bases at V and 3 bases at J, with 8 bases between the two ends. In DNA form, the CDR3 reads TGTGCCAGCAGTCCTTCACTCAATCAGCCCCAGCATTTT. Translated: CASSPSLNQPQHF.

In this sample, this clone turned up a few times. The chain uses TRBV6-5 and TRBJ2-4, with TRBD1 matching 7 bases. CDR1 is MNHEY and CDR2 is SVGAGI in the germline V gene. V trimming: 6 bases; J trimming: 5 bases; junction bases outside the gene matches: 10. The CDR3 covers 15 residues. The chain's CDR3 is CASRLTTGNQNIQYF. The CDR3 bases are TGTGCCAGCAGGCTGACGACAGGGAATCAAAACATTCAGTACTTC.

The chain combines TRBV9 with TRBJ2-7; D unresolved. The CDR3 runs 12 residues. Germline V gene sequence: CDR1 SGDLS, CDR2 YYNGEE. Deletions cut 7 bases from V and 1 base from J, with 9 bases between. As DNA, the CDR3 is TGTGCCAGCCTCCCGGTTTCCTACGAGCAGTACTTC. This sequence encodes CASLPVSYEQYF.

This clone was seen a few times. The gene calls are TRBV28 and TRBJ2-7, with 9 bases identical to TRBD1. Unmatched junction bases numbered 4, after V lost 6 bases and J lost 4 bases. The CDR3 loop spans 13 amino acids. Germline CDR1 reads MDHEN; CDR2 reads SYDVKM. The CDR3 region is CASRTGGSYEQYF. CDR3 sequence (DNA): TGTGCCAGCAGGACAGGGGGGTCTTACGAGCAGTACTTC.

The CDR3 protein is CSVGTSGFNAETQYF. CDR3 DNA: TGCAGCGTCGGGACTAGCGGCTTCAATGCGGAGACCCAGTACTTC. The chain employs TRBV29-1 and TRBJ2-5; 11 nucleotides line up with TRBD2. This CDR3 has 15 residues. The V gene's germline CDR1 is SQVTM and CDR2 ANQGSEA. The J segment lost 5 bases and the V segment lost 6 bases, leaving 11 bases of the junction unmatched.

This clone was seen a few times. The V and J genes are TRBV6-5 and TRBJ2-1; TRBD1 might be the D (5 bases). The germline V and J ends were trimmed by 3 bases and 2 bases, with 11 bases remaining between them. Germline CDR1 is MNHEY and CDR2 is SVGAGI. The CDR3 length is 15 residues. CDR3 in DNA: TGTGCCAGCAGTTATGGACAACCGGCCTACAATGAGCAGTTCTTC. This gives the protein CASSYGQPAYNEQFF.

The genes are TRBV5-1 and TRBJ2-2; tentatively, D is TRBD2 (5 bases). V gave up 4 bases and J gave up 6 bases, with 10 bases separating them. The CDR3 is made up of 13 amino acids. The germline V gene encodes CDR1 SGHRS and CDR2 YFSETQ. The CDR3 spells CASSPDGAGELFF. The CDR3 DNA reads as TGCGCCAGCAGCCCGGACGGGGCCGGGGAGCTGTTTTTT.

This clone was counted a few times. The gene calls are TRBV28 and TRBJ2-7; TRBD2 matches at 9 bases. J gave up 0 bases and V 6 bases, and 3 bases lay outside the gene matches. Germline values: CDR1 MDHEN, CDR2 SYDVKM. The CDR3 is made up of 14 amino acids. For the CDR3, the DNA is TGTGCCAGCAGGGTACTAGCGGGCTCCTACGAGCAGTACTTC. This translates into CASRVLAGSYEQYF.

The gene calls are TRBV28 and TRBJ2-7, with 7 positions matching TRBD2. The CDR3 has 12 amino acids. Germline values: CDR1 MDHEN, CDR2 SYDVKM. V was pared by 11 bases and J by 0 bases, with 4 bases of the junction left unmatched. CDR3 amino acids: CALGGSSYEQYF. For the CDR3, the DNA is TGTGCCCTAGGCGGGAGCTCCTACGAGCAGTACTTC.

The chain combines TRBV2 with TRBJ2-1, with 9 bases identical to TRBD2. Per the germline V gene, CDR1 is SNHLY and CDR2 is FYNNEI. The CDR3 extends over 14 amino acids. V lost 8 bases, J lost 7 bases, and 9 bases stayed unmatched. CDR3 DNA sequence: TGTGCCAGCTGGGGGGGACTAGCTTTGAATGAGCAGTTCTTC. Encoded protein: CASWGGLALNEQFF.

This clone was detected a few times. The chain combines TRBV14 with TRBJ1-1; no firm D call. Trimming stripped 6 bases from V and 3 bases from J, with 17 bases between. Germline V gives CDR1 SGHDN, CDR2 FVKESK. This CDR3 region has 15 residues. The CDR3 DNA sequence: TGTGCCAGCAGTCTCACCCCTTCGGGGTACACTGAAGCTTTCTTT. Translation: CASSLTPSGYTEAFF.

The rearrangement joins TRBV4-1 to TRBJ2-1, with 8 bases matching TRBD2. Germline CDR1 is MGHRA and CDR2 is YSYEKL. The CDR3 totals 14 residues. V lost 1 base to trimming and J lost 9 bases; unmatched junction nucleotides: 5. In nucleotides, the CDR3 is TGCGCCAGCAGCCAAGTCGGACTAGCAAGTGAGCAGTTCTTC. Protein sequence: CASSQVGLASEQFF.

This clone showed up just a few times. This chain joins TRBV30 and TRBJ1-2; no reliable D call. CDR1 GTSNPN and CDR2 SVGIG come from the germline V gene (reference sequence). The CDR3 covers 13 residues. Trimming took 0 bases from V and 8 from J, leaving 13 bases between them. CDR3 DNA: TGTGCCTGGAGTGTTGCGCAGGCAAAAGGCTACACCTTC. Protein sequence: CAWSVAQAKGYTF.

V usage is TRBV10-1 and J usage is TRBJ2-7; 7 nucleotides align to TRBD2. V was pared by 8 bases and J by 2 bases, with 9 bases of the junction left unmatched. CDR1 is WNHNN, CDR2 SYGVQD, per germline (reference sequence). This CDR3 has 14 residues. The CDR3 reads CASAGKLAAYEQYF. The CDR3 DNA sequence: TGCGCCAGCGCTGGGAAGCTAGCGGCCTACGAGCAGTACTTC.

This clone has more than one count but fewer than ten. Other nucleotide sequences in the sample specify the same CDR3. V usage is TRBV5-1 and J usage is TRBJ2-1; 8 bases fit TRBD2. The germline V gene has CDR1 SGHRS and CDR2 YFSETQ. Unmatched junction bases numbered 1, after V lost 2 bases and J lost 0 bases. The CDR3 runs 15 residues. CDR3 coding DNA: TGCGCCAGCAGCTTCGGGGGGGGCTCCTACAATGAGCAGTTCTTC. This gives the protein CASSFGGGSYNEQFF. The full variable domain, in which reference TRBV5-1 and TRBJ2-1 provide the parts outside the CDR3, is KAGVTQTPRYLIKTRGQQVTLSCSPISGHRSVSWYQQTPGQGLQFLFEYFSETQRNKGNFPGRFSGRQFSNSRSEMNVSTLELGDSALYLCASSFGGGSYNEQFFGPGTRLTVL.

The gene calls are TRBV6-5 and TRBJ2-7; no clear D gene. V lost 11 bases and J 0 bases, leaving 14 bases between the germline ends. Germline CDR1 MNHEY, CDR2 SVGAGI. This CDR3 has 13 amino acids. CDR3 DNA: TGTGCCGTCCGTGACTTCACCTCCTACGAGCAGTACTTC. Translation gives CAVRDFTSYEQYF.

V gene TRBV6-5 combines with J gene TRBJ2-7, with a tentative D call TRBD1 (6 bases). The germline V gene encodes CDR1 MNHEY and CDR2 SVGAGI. The CDR3 length is 14 residues. V was shortened by 6 bases and J by 0 bases, with 12 bases between the two germline ends. The CDR3 coding sequence is TGTGCCAGCAGCCCCACAGGGACCTCCTACGAGCAGTACTTC. This gives the protein CASSPTGTSYEQYF.

This clone was seen more than once but under ten times. The chain links TRBV7-9 to TRBJ1-5, with D perhaps TRBD1 (5 bases). The CDR3 loop spans 13 amino acids. V was pared by 5 bases and J by 8 bases, with 13 bases between. CDR1 and CDR2 (germline): SEHNR, FQNEAQ (reference sequence). The CDR3: CASSRRGIEPQHF. DNA for the CDR3: TGTGCCAGCAGCAGACGGGGGATCGAGCCCCAGCATTTT.